The entry that follows covers one T cell receptor beta chain sequence. This clonotype has a handful of counts. Its specific antigen is unknown. Base qualities are not at hand, and no much larger clone is one base apart. Trimming takes 8 bases off V and 4 bases off J; junction bases not matched to a gene: 5. CDR1 is given as MNHNS and CDR2 as SASEGT, both from the germline V gene. The CDR3 runs 14 amino acids, cysteine and phenylalanine included. Only the CDR3 DNA stays, 42 bases, in frame from base 1. The entry originates in a study of T-cell memory formation after mild COVID-19 (dated by TCRdb to the early 2020s). For the study in its entirety: TCR sequence clusters from the two donors were largely donor specific. T-cell clones expanding and contracting after mild COVID-19 in a couple of donors were tracked by longitudinal TCRalpha and TCRbeta repertoire sequencing. Two young, previously healthy adult volunteers made up the cohort, one male and one female. Broad study findings and their caveats: Clones contracting from day 15 to 85 had balanced CD4/CD8 phenotypes, while a second wave expanding from day 15 to 37 was biased towards CD4+. Some responding clones were detected in pre-infection memory, which suggested that pre-existing cross-reactive memory T cells had joined the SARS-CoV-2 response. Contracting CD4+ clones were located mainly in the CM and EM memory subsets, whereas CD8+ clones were found to be enriched in EMRA. SARS-CoV-2 specificity of the second-wave clones peaking on day 37 was not confirmed. The study covered only a couple of mild cases, and larger cohorts including severe cases with pre-infection samples were considered necessary.

Ficoll-Paque density gradient centrifugation was the method used to isolate PBMCs. These reads were obtained on an Illumina NovaSeq 6000. TCRalpha and TCRbeta cDNA libraries were built by 5'RACE with constant-segment primers, adding sample barcodes and unique molecular identifiers. RNA was extracted from every sample with Trizol reagent. Libraries were amplified in two PCR steps, with a second sample barcode and Illumina TruSeq adapters added in the second step. Sequencing of the libraries was done on an Illumina NovaSeq, producing 2 x 150 bp paired-end reads. Per the authors' processing: The reads were demultiplexed and collapsed into UMI-guided consensus sequences using migec v1.2.7. Using mixcr v2.1.11, UMI consensuses were aligned to TRA and TRB V and J templates and then assembled into clonotypes. A clonotype was counted as expanded or contracted only if both edgeR and NoisET called the change significant, with noise models trained on biological replicates. For edgeR calls, the thresholds were a false discovery rate-adjusted p below 0.01 and a log2 fold-change of 1. As an exploratory analysis of dynamics, PCA with hierarchical clustering was applied to max-normalized trajectories of the 1000 most abundant clonotypes. Each responding clone was given a CD4 or CD8 phenotype based on the CD4+ and CD8+ repertoires, which had been sequenced separately. TCRdb reran the public reads through fastp at Q25 and MiXCR, keeping productive beta chains. For every CDR3 protein sequence, its rows merge into one entry that carries the most common genes and DNA. The V and J calls here are based on TCRdb, not the publication. This sample has roughly 310,000 distinct CDR3 sequences in its table, and about a sixth of those were observed once. The ten largest clones add up to 22% of the sample.

The source material was PBMCs or a T cell subset sorted from them (not recorded which). This receptor was obtained from a man younger than 35 who had mild COVID-19 (a few samples of this study predate the infection). The sample titles of this study are shuffled in the database, so cell type and time point are left out; the donor was told from shared clones. This receptor chain uses TRBV6-1 and TRBJ2-1, with 10 middle bases fitting TRBD1. The CDR3 loop reads CASLPGQGYNEQFF. The DNA reads as follows: TGTGCCAGCTTACCGGGACAGGGGTACAATGAGCAGTTCTTC.